These T cell receptor beta chains were read from a single sample in a study of cytomegalovirus exposure and HLA in healthy donors. Produced via immunoSEQ multiplex PCR; TCRdb's table is partial and in-frame only. The data contain approximately 65,000 clones, about 94% of them singletons. The sample taken for sequencing was PBMCs. These receptors were collected from a woman aged 18-30 years in good health and CMV-seronegative. The CDR3 runs from the conserved cysteine through the conserved F or W. The D gene is left open where the match is weak. Not all rows give a size; the values are once, few, many and, for expanded clones, a class.

D: TRBD2; V: TRBV7-3; J: TRBJ2-2; size: .; DNA: TGTGCCAGCAGCTCCTCCGGACTAGCGGGGGGCTCTAACACCGGGGAGCTGTTTTTT; CDR3: CASSSSGLAGGSNTGELFF
D: .; V: TRBV29-1; J: TRBJ2-2; size: few; DNA: TGCAGCGTTGACCCGACCAGCGGAAGCACCGGGGAGCTGTTTTTT; CDR3: CSVDPTSGSTGELFF
D: TRBD2; V: TRBV14; J: TRBJ2-3; size: .; DNA: TGTGCCAGCAGCCAAGTCGGGGGAGGGCCACGTACGCAGTATTTT; CDR3: CASSQVGGGPRTQYF
D: .; V: TRBV5-4; J: TRBJ2-7; size: .; DNA: TGTGCCAGCAGCTCGGGGAACGAGCAGTACTTC; CDR3: CASSSGNEQYF
D: .; V: TRBV19; J: TRBJ1-6; size: .; DNA: TGTGCCAGCACCGGGACAAATGATTCACCCCTCCACTTT; CDR3: CASTGTNDSPLHF
D: .; V: TRBV30; J: TRBJ2-1; size: .; DNA: TGTGCCTGGAGTTATCAGAGCGGTTCCTACAATGAGCAGTTCTTC; CDR3: CAWSYQSGSYNEQFF
D: .; V: TRBV7-8; J: TRBJ1-4; size: .; DNA: TGTGCCAGCAGCTTAGTCCCCTGGACAGCAGATGAAAAACTGTTTTTT; CDR3: CASSLVPWTADEKLFF
D: .; V: TRBV7-9; J: TRBJ1-1; size: .; DNA: TGTGCCAGCAGCTCTGAGTTCCGGAACACTGAAGCTTTCTTT; CDR3: CASSSEFRNTEAFF
D: .; V: TRBV11-2; J: TRBJ1-1; size: few; DNA: TGTGCCAGCAGCGGAAAGACAGAGAACACTGAAGCTTTCTTT; CDR3: CASSGKTENTEAFF
D: TRBD2; V: TRBV6-4; J: TRBJ2-3; size: .; DNA: TGTGCCAGCAGTGACTCAGCGGGAAGCACAGATACGCAGTATTTT; CDR3: CASSDSAGSTDTQYF
D: TRBD1; V: TRBV7-2; J: TRBJ2-1; size: .; DNA: TGTGCCAGCAGCGTGGACAGGGCCTCCTACAATGAGCAGTTCTTC; CDR3: CASSVDRASYNEQFF
D: TRBD1; V: TRBV5-1; J: TRBJ1-2; size: .; DNA: TGCGCCAGCAGCTTGACAGGGGCGAACTATGGCTACACCTTC; CDR3: CASSLTGANYGYTF
D: TRBD1; V: TRBV30; J: TRBJ2-6; size: .; DNA: TGTGCCTGGAGGGACAGGGAAGTCTTCTCTGGGGCCAACGTCCTGACTTTC; CDR3: CAWRDREVFSGANVLTF
D: TRBD2; V: TRBV30; J: TRBJ2-7; size: once; DNA: TGTGCCTGGAGCCCGGGACTAGCGGCCTACGAGCAGTACTTC; CDR3: CAWSPGLAAYEQYF
D: .; V: TRBV28; J: TRBJ1-6; size: .; DNA: TGTGCCAGCAGTTTGGGGGCCAGCTCCTATAATTCACCCCTCCACTTT; CDR3: CASSLGASSYNSPLHF
D: .; V: TRBV6-5; J: TRBJ1-1; size: .; DNA: TGTGCCAGCAGTTACTCGATCAGGGGTACTGAAGCTTTCTTT; CDR3: CASSYSIRGTEAFF
D: TRBD1; V: TRBV7-9; J: TRBJ2-1; size: .; DNA: TGTGCCAGCAGCTTAGCGCACGGACAGGGGGTTTACAATGAGCAGTTCTTC; CDR3: CASSLAHGQGVYNEQFF
D: .; V: TRBV7-9; J: TRBJ2-2; size: .; DNA: TGTGCCAGCAGCTTCAGGCAGTCGAACACCGGGGAGCTGTTTTTT; CDR3: CASSFRQSNTGELFF
D: .; V: TRBV4-1; J: TRBJ1-2; size: .; DNA: TGCGCCAGCAGCCAAGAGGGCCTCTATGGCTACACCTTC; CDR3: CASSQEGLYGYTF
D: TRBD1; V: TRBV6-5; J: TRBJ1-2; size: .; DNA: TGTGCCAGCAGTTACAGCAGGGGGGCGGAATATGGCTACACCTTC; CDR3: CASSYSRGAEYGYTF
D: .; V: TRBV7-7; J: TRBJ2-2; size: .; DNA: TGTGCCAGCAGCTTATCCTCTAACACCGGGGAGCTGTTTTTT; CDR3: CASSLSSNTGELFF
D: .; V: TRBV2; J: TRBJ2-5; size: .; DNA: TGTGCCAGCAGTGAAATTGGCCAAATATACCAAGAGACCCAGTACTTC; CDR3: CASSEIGQIYQETQYF
D: .; V: TRBV5-4; J: TRBJ2-3; size: once; DNA: TGTGCCAGCAGCACTAGCACAGATACGCAGTATTTT; CDR3: CASSTSTDTQYF
D: .; V: TRBV1; J: TRBJ2-1; size: .; DNA: TGCACCAGCAGCCAAGCCCGGTTCTCCTACAATGAGCAGTTCTTC; CDR3: CTSSQARFSYNEQFF
D: TRBD1; V: TRBV2; J: TRBJ1-4; size: .; DNA: TGTGCCAGCAGTGAACTTCAGGGGGTTCGGGAAAAACTGTTTTTT; CDR3: CASSELQGVREKLFF
D: TRBD2; V: TRBV28; J: TRBJ2-7; size: .; DNA: TGTGCCAGCAGTCCTAGACCTTTCCTAGCGGGAGTGGAAGAGCAGTACTTC; CDR3: CASSPRPFLAGVEEQYF
D: .; V: TRBV6-1; J: TRBJ1-5; size: .; DNA: TGTGCCAGCAAACTGGGAGGCCAGCCCCAGCATTTT; CDR3: CASKLGGQPQHF
D: TRBD1; V: TRBV18; J: TRBJ1-2; size: .; DNA: TGTGCCAGCTCACCGCCGGACAGGAGTGGCTACACCTTC; CDR3: CASSPPDRSGYTF
D: .; V: TRBV2; J: TRBJ1-5; size: .; DNA: TGTGCCAGCAGGCTCCTAATAGATAGCAATCAGCCCCAGCATTTT; CDR3: CASRLLIDSNQPQHF
D: TRBD1; V: TRBV5-1; J: TRBJ2-1; size: .; DNA: TGCGCCAGCAGCTGGGGTGGGACAGGGAGCTCCTACAATGAGCAGTTCTTC; CDR3: CASSWGGTGSSYNEQFF
D: .; V: TRBV4-2; J: TRBJ1-2; size: .; DNA: TGTGCCAGCAGCCAAGATCGGTCAGGGCCTCACTATGGCTACACCTTC; CDR3: CASSQDRSGPHYGYTF
D: TRBD2; V: TRBV6-5; J: TRBJ2-5; size: .; DNA: TGTGCCAGCAGTTTTCTAGCGGGGGGACAAGAGACCCAGTACTTC; CDR3: CASSFLAGGQETQYF
D: .; V: TRBV7-2; J: TRBJ2-2; size: .; DNA: TGTGCCAGCAGCTTACAGGGGTACACCGGGGAGCTGTTTTTT; CDR3: CASSLQGYTGELFF
D: .; V: TRBV6-1; J: TRBJ1-2; size: .; DNA: TGTGCCAGCAGTGAAGGGCGGCAGTGGAAGTACTATGGCTACACCTTC; CDR3: CASSEGRQWKYYGYTF
D: TRBD2; V: TRBV15; J: TRBJ2-3; size: .; DNA: TGTGCCACCAGCAGTTTCACTAGCGCTAGCACAGATACGCAGTATTTT; CDR3: CATSSFTSASTDTQYF
D: TRBD1; V: TRBV4-3; J: TRBJ1-2; size: .; DNA: TGCGCCAGCAGCCAAGAGGTCAGGGGGCCCCTCTATGGCTACACCTTC; CDR3: CASSQEVRGPLYGYTF
D: TRBD1; V: TRBV6-5; J: TRBJ2-2; size: .; DNA: TGTGCCAGCAGTTACGACAGGGGTTCCGGGGAGCTGTTTTTT; CDR3: CASSYDRGSGELFF
D: TRBD1; V: TRBV2; J: TRBJ1-3; size: .; DNA: TGTGCCAGAGGGACAGGGGACGGAAACACCATATATTTT; CDR3: CARGTGDGNTIYF